The sequence of this T cell receptor (beta chain) was determined in a study of Ad26.COV2.S vaccination and SARS-CoV-2 variants. Regarding the study as a whole: The breadth of spike-specific CD8+ and CD4+ T cell responses after vaccination was reportedly substantial. Those who received vaccine or placebo ended up with similar non-spike TCR breadth.

Specified treatment: 15 to 20 received Ad26.COV2.S at low or high dose, single or two shots; a few received placebo; per-sample allocation not given. Day 63 after the first injection of vaccine or placebo was the sampling time. This Boston cohort included adults aged 18-55 years. Wuhan-strain spike was delivered by a replication-incompetent Ad26 vector. Turning to this clone: The antigen is undetermined.

TCRdb's table, derived via immunoSEQ multiplex PCR, lists solely in-frame clones and lacks some. The data contain approximately 450,000 clones, about nine tenths of them singletons. CDR1 SGHDN and CDR2 FVKESK come from the germline V gene. V trimming: 4 bases; J trimming: 0 bases; junction bases outside the gene matches: 3. This CDR3 has 15 amino acids. The chain employs TRBV14 and TRBJ2-1; 7 nucleotides align to TRBD1. The material sequenced was peripheral blood, taken in a trial of Ad26.COV2.S vaccine versus placebo. The receptor comes from a person between 18 and 60 years old who received the Ad26.COV2.S COVID-19 vaccine or a placebo. The CDR3 DNA follows: TGTGCCAGCAGCCGGAGGACAGGCTCCTACAATGAGCAGTTCTTC. This translates into CASSRRTGSYNEQFF.